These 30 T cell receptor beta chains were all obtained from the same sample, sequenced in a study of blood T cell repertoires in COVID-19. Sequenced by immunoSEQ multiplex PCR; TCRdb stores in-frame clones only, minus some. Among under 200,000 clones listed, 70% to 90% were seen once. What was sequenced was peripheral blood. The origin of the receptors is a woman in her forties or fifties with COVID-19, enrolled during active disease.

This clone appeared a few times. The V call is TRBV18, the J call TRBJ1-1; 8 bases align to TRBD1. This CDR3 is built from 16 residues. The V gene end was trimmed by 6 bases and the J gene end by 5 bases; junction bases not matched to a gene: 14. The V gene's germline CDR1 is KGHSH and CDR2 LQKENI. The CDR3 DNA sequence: TGTGCCAGCTCCCACAGGGGGAGAGGGTGGGGTACTGAAGCTTTCTTT. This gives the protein CASSHRGRGWGTEAFF.

CDR3 residues: CASRGTGGDEQYF. For the CDR3, the DNA is TGCGCCAGCAGGGGGACAGGGGGCGACGAGCAGTACTTC. The rearrangement links TRBV10-2 to TRBJ2-7, with TRBD1 identical over 12 bases. The CDR3 runs 13 residues. The junction had 2 bases not matched to a gene; V was cut back by 6 bases and J by 5 bases. Looked up from germline, CDR1 is WSHSY and CDR2 is SAAADI.

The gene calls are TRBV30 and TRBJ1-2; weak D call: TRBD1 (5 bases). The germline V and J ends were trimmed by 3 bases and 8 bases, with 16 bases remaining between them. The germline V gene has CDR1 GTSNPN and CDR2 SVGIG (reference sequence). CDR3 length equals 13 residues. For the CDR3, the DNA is TGTGCCTGGAGCCCCCTGGGGGGGGGAGGCTACACCTTC. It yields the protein CAWSPLGGGGYTF.

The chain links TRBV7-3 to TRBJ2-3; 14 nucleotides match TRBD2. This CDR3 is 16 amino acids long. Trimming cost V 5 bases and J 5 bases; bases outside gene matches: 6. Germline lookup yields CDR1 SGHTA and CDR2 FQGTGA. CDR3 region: CASSPIGLAGGDTQYF. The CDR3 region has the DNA TGTGCCAGCAGCCCCATAGGACTAGCGGGGGGAGATACGCAGTATTTT.

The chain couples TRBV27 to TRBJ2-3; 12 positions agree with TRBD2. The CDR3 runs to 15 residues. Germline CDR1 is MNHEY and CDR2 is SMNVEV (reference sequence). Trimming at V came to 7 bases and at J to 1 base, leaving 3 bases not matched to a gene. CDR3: CASTWTSGGTDTQYF. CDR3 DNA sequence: TGTGCCAGCACCTGGACTAGCGGGGGCACAGATACGCAGTATTTT.

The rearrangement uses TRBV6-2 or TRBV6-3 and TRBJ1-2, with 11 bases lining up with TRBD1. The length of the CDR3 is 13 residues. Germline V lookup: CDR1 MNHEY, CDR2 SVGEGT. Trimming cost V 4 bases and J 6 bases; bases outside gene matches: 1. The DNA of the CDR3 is TGTGCCAGCAGTTCGGGACAGGGGGATGGCTACACCTTC. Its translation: CASSSGQGDGYTF.

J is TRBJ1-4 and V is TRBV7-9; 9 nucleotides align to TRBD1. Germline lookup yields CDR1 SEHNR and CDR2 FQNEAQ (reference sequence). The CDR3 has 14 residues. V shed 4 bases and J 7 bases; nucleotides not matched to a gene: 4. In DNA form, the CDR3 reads TGTGCCAGCAGCTACGGGACAGGGAGTGAAAAACTGTTTTTT. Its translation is CASSYGTGSEKLFF. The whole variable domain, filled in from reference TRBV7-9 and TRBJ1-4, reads DTGVSQNPRHKITKRGQNVTFRCDPISEHNRLYWYRQTLGQGPEFLTYFQNEAQLEKSRLLSDRFSAERPKGSFSTLEIQRTEQGDSAMYLCASSYGTGSEKLFFGSGTQLSVL.

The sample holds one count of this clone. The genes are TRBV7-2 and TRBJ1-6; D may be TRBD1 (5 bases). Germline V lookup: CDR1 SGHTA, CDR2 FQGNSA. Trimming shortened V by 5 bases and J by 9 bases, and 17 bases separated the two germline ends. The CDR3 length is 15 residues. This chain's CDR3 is CASSTWGVRGSPLHF. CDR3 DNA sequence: TGTGCCAGCAGCACCTGGGGCGTTCGCGGTTCACCCCTCCACTTT.

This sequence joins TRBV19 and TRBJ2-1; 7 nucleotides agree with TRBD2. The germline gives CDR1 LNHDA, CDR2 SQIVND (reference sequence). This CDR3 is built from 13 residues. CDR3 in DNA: TGTACCAACCGAGCGGGGCGGGTTAATGAGCAGTTCTTC. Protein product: CTNRAGRVNEQFF.

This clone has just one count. The CDR3 region is CASSRTGDGTDTQYF. The CDR3 DNA reads TGTGCCAGCAGCCGCACAGGGGACGGCACAGATACGCAGTATTTT. The chain employs TRBV7-3 and TRBJ2-3, with 7 bases lining up with TRBD1. Trimming cost V 5 bases and J 1 base; bases outside gene matches: 6. CDR3 length: 15 amino acids. The V gene's germline CDR1 is SGHTA and CDR2 FQGTGA.

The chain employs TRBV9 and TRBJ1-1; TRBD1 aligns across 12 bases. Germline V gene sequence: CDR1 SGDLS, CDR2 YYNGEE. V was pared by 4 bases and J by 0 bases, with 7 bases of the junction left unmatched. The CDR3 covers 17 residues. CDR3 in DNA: TGTGCCAGCAGCCCCGGGACAGGGGGCCTGGTGAACACTGAAGCTTTCTTT. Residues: CASSPGTGGLVNTEAFF. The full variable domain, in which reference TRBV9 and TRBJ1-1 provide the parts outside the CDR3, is DSGVTQTPKHLITATGQRVTLRCSPRSGDLSVYWYQQSLDQGLQFLIQYYNGEERAKGNILERFSAQQFPDLHSELNLSSLELGDSALYFCASSPGTGGLVNTEAFFGQGTRLTVV.

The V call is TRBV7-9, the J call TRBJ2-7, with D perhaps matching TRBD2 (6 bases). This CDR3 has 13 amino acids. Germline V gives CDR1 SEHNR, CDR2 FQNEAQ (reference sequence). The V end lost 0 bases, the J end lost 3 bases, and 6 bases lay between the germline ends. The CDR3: CASSLAGGYEQYF. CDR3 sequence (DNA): TGTGCCAGCAGCTTAGCGGGGGGCTACGAGCAGTACTTC.

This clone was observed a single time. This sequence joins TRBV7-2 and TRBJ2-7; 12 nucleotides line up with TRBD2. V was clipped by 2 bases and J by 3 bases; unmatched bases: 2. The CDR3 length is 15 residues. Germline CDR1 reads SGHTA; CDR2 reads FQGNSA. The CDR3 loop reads CASSLLAGGDYEQYF. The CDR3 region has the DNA TGTGCCAGCAGCTTACTAGCGGGGGGGGACTACGAGCAGTACTTC.

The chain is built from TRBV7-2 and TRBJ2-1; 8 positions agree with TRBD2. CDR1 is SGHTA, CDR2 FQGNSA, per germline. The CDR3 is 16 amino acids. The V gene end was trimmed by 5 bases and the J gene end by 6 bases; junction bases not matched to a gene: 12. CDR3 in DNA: TGTGCCAGCAGCCAACCGGGAGGGGTGGCCTCCAATGAGCAGTTCTTC. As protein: CASSQPGGVASNEQFF. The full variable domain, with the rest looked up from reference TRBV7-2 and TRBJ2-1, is GAGVSQSPSNKVTEKGKDVELRCDPISGHTALYWYRQSLGQGLEFLIYFQGNSAPDKSGLPSDRFSAERTGGSVSTLTIQRTQQEDSAVYLCASSQPGGVASNEQFFGPGTRLTVL.

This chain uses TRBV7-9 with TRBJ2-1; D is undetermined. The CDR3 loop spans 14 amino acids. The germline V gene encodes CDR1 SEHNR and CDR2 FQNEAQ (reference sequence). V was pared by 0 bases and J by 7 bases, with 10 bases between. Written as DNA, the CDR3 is TGTGCCAGCAGCTTAGCTGGCCACCCTAATGAGCAGTTCTTC. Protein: CASSLAGHPNEQFF.

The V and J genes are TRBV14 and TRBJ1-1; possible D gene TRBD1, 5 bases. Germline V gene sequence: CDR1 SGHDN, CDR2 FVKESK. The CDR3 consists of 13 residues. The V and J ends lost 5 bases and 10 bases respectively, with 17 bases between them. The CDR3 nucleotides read TGTGCCAGCAGCGAAGGACACCCGGGAGGAGCTTTCTTT. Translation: CASSEGHPGGAFF.

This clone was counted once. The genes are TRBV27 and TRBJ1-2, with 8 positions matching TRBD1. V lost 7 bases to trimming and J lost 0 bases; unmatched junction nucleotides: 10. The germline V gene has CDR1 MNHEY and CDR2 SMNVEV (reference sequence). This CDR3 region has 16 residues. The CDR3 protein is CASTSTGQASNYGYTF. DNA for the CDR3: TGTGCCAGCACCTCGACGGGACAGGCCTCTAACTATGGCTACACCTTC.

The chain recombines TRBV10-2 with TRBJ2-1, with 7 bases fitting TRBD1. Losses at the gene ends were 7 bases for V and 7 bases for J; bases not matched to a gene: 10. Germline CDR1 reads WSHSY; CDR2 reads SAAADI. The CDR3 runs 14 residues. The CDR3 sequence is CASKSRGRGNEQFF. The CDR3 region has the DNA TGCGCCAGCAAGAGTAGGGGGCGCGGGAATGAGCAGTTCTTC.

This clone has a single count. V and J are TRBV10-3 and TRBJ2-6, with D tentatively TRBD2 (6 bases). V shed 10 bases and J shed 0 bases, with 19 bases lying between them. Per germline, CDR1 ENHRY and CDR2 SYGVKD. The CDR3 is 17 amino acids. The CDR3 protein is CATSGTPNYSGANVLTF. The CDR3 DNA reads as TGTGCCACCTCCGGGACTCCTAACTACTCTGGGGCCAACGTCCTGACTTTC.

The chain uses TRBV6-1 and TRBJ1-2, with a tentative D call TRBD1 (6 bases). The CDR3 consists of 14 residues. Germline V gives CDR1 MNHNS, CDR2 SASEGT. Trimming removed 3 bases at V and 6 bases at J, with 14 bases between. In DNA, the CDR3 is TGTGCCAGCAGTGATGGCAGGGGTAGGAATGGCTACACCTTC. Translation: CASSDGRGRNGYTF.

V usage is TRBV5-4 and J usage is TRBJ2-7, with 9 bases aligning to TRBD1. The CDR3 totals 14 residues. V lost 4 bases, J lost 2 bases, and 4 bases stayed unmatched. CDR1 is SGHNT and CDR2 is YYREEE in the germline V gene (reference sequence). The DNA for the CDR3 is TGTGCCAGCAGCCCGGACAGGGGAACCTACGAGCAGTACTTC. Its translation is CASSPDRGTYEQYF.

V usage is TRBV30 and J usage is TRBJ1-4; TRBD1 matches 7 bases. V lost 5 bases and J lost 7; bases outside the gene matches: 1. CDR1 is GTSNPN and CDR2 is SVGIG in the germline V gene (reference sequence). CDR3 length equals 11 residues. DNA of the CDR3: TGTGCCTGGGACAGGGCTGAAAAACTGTTTTTT. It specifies CAWDRAEKLFF.

The CDR3: CASSHRDFSSYNSPLHF. DNA for the CDR3: TGTGCCAGCAGCCACCGGGACTTTAGCTCCTATAATTCACCCCTCCACTTT. The rearrangement joins TRBV3-1 (or the pseudogene TRBV3-2) to TRBJ1-6; possibly TRBD1 for D (5 bases). This CDR3 spans 17 amino acids. In germline, CDR1 is LGHDT, CDR2 YNNKEL (reference sequence). V lost 3 bases and J lost 0, with 12 bases in between.

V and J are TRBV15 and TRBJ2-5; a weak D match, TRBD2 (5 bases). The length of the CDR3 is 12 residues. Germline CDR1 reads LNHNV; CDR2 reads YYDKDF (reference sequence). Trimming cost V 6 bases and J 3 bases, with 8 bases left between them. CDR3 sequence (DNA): TGTGCCACCAGGGACGGGAAAGAGACCCAGTACTTC. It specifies CATRDGKETQYF.

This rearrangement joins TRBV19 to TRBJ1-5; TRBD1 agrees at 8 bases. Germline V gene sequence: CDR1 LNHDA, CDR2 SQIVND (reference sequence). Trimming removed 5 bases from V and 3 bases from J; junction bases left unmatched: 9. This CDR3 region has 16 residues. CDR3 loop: CASSLRQGTPNQPQHF. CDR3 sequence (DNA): TGTGCCAGTAGTCTAAGACAGGGGACGCCCAATCAGCCCCAGCATTTT.

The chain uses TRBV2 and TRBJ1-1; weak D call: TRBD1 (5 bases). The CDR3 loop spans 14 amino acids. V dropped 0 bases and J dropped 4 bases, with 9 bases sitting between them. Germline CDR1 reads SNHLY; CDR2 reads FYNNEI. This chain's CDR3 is CASSEAGGGTEAFF. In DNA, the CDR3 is TGTGCCAGCAGTGAAGCGGGGGGAGGCACTGAAGCTTTCTTT.

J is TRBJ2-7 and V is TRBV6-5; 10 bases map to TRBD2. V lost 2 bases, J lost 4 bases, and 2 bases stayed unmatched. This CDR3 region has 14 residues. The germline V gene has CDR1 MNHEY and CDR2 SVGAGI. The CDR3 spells CASSYLAGDYEQYF. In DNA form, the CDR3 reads TGTGCCAGCAGTTACCTAGCGGGGGATTACGAGCAGTACTTC.

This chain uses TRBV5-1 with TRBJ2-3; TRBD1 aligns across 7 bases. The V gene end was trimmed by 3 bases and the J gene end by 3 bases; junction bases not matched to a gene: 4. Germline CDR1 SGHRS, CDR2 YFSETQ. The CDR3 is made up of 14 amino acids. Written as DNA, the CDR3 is TGCGCCAGCAGCTCTGACAGGGCGACAGATACGCAGTATTTT. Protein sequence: CASSSDRATDTQYF.

The CDR3 nucleotides read TGTGCCAGCAGCCAAGATTATCTAGCGGGGGGTTCCTCCTACAATGAGCAGTTCTTC. This codes for CASSQDYLAGGSSYNEQFF. The rearrangement joins TRBV14 to TRBJ2-1; 11 positions match TRBD2. The length of the CDR3 is 19 residues. Trimming cost V 0 bases and J 0 bases; bases outside gene matches: 7. In germline, CDR1 is SGHDN, CDR2 FVKESK.

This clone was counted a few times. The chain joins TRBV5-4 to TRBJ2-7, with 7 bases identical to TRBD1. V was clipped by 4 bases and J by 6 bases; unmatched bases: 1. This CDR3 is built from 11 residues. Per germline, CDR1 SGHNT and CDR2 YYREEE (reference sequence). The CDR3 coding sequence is TGTGCCAGCAGCGCAGGGGGCGAGCAGTACTTC. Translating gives CASSAGGEQYF.